This T cell receptor (beta chain) is from a study of blood T cell repertoires in COVID-19. In the study overall: Some COVID-19 samples were acute and others convalescent; all came from the United States, Italy and Spain. T cells, B-cell-depleted T cells, or PBMCs supplied cDNA or gDNA.

Authors' methods: Quantification of nucleated cells was approximated via reference gene primer amplification. Profiling relied on immunoSEQ multiplex PCR, and the TCRdb table lists in-frame clones only, not all of them. That table furnishes V, J and clone size, whereas the DNA furnished D and trimming. This table holds approximately 10,000 clones, roughly 70% found once. CDR3 size: 15 residues. CDR1 is SGHRS, CDR2 YFSETQ, per germline. J was trimmed by 2 bases and V by 4 bases; bases with no gene match: 5. Source material: peripheral blood. This sequence was found in a man aged 60 to 75 with COVID-19, enrolled during active disease. This chain links TRBV5-1 with TRBJ2-3; 9 positions agree with TRBD2. CDR3 amino acids: CASSQRGDDTDTQYF. The CDR3 DNA sequence: TGCGCCAGCAGCCAGCGGGGGGACGACACAGATACGCAGTATTTT.